The clone carrying this T cell receptor beta chain occurred many times. Trimming removed 1 base from V and 1 base from J, with 17 bases in between. This CDR3 spans 16 amino acids. The V gene's germline CDR1 is DFQATT and CDR2 SNEGSKA (reference sequence). For TCRbeta, the library was prepared with unique molecular identifiers. A single record per CDR3 protein comes from TCRdb applying MiXCR to the PCR reads. The repertoire holds 360,000 or so distinct CDR3 sequences, 20% seen once, with 3% to 4% in the top ten. This sample stems from a study of T-cell reconstitution after alpha-beta-depleted transplantation in children.

The chain recombines TRBV20-1 with TRBJ2-7; tentative D call: TRBD2 (5 bases). This TCR was sampled from a human donor who donated a stem cell graft to a child with acute myeloid leukemia. Source: PBMCs from the stem cell graft donor, taken from the stem cell graft. The CDR3 sequence is CSARVRTATGSYEQYF. In DNA, the CDR3 is TGCAGTGCTAGAGTCAGGACCGCTACGGGATCCTACGAGCAGTACTTC.